A single sample gave rise to the 12 T cell receptor beta chains below, sequenced in a study of shared clonotypes between healthy human individuals. Using immunoSEQ multiplex PCR, the repertoire was profiled, and TCRdb retains in-frame clones only, with some absent. The top ten clones hold approximately 1.5% of a sample with some 1 million clones, 65% to 75% of them seen once. Sample: memory CD4+ T cells sorted from blood. As to subset: CD45RA-negative fraction. Every receptor here comes from a man in his late teens or twenties in good health.

This clone was seen just once. The chain links TRBV5-5 to TRBJ2-5, with no clear D. The V end lost 0 bases, the J end lost 2 bases, and 11 bases lay between the germline ends. This CDR3 is built from 15 residues. Looked up from germline, CDR1 is SGHKS and CDR2 is YYEKEE (reference sequence). In DNA form, the CDR3 reads TGTGCCAGCAGCTTGGCCGTAGCACCACAAGAGACCCAGTACTTC. This gives the protein CASSLAVAPQETQYF.

This clone was observed once. The CDR3 region has the DNA TGCAGCGTTGAAGCTTGGACAGGGATCTCCTACGAGCAGTACTTC. This sequence encodes CSVEAWTGISYEQYF. This rearrangement joins TRBV29-1 to TRBJ2-5; 8 positions match TRBD1. The closer fit of TRBJ2-7 to the DNA end suggests the J call may be wrong. The CDR3 totals 15 residues. Germline assignment: CDR1 SQVTM and CDR2 ANQGSEA.

The chain recombines TRBV29-1 with TRBJ1-2; D gene ambiguous. The germline V and J ends were trimmed by 0 bases and 2 bases, with 13 bases remaining between them. Germline CDR1 reads SQVTM; CDR2 reads ANQGSEA. The CDR3 contains 15 residues. The CDR3 protein is CSVEEPGASNYGYTF. The CDR3 region has the DNA TGCAGCGTTGAAGAACCAGGAGCCTCGAACTATGGCTACACCTTC.

This clone occurred once. The gene calls are TRBV7-6 and TRBJ1-5; D perhaps matches TRBD1 (6 bases). This CDR3 region has 17 residues. Germline V CDR1 and CDR2: SGHVS, FNYEAQ. V was shortened by 11 bases and J by 1 base, with 24 bases between the two germline ends. For the CDR3, the DNA is TGTGCCTCAATCAGAGGGGGAGGGGGAGAGAGCAATCAGCCCCAGCATTTT. It codes for CASIRGGGGESNQPQHF.

The gene calls are TRBV5-4 and TRBJ2-5; tentatively, D is TRBD1 or TRBD2 (5 bases each). The CDR3 has 14 residues. Germline V gene sequence: CDR1 SGHNT, CDR2 YYREEE (reference sequence). V was trimmed by 4 bases and J by 9 bases, leaving 19 bases between them. The CDR3 coding sequence is TGTGCCAGCAGCCCCCCACTGGGGGTAGGGGCCCAGTACTTC. This gives the protein CASSPPLGVGAQYF.

The chain couples TRBV6-6 to TRBJ2-1; 7 bases align to TRBD1. The CDR3 totals 15 residues. The V and J ends lost 5 bases and 6 bases, in that order; junction bases with no gene match: 10. Germline V gene lookup returns CDR1 MNHNY and CDR2 SVGAGI (reference sequence). The CDR3 loop reads CASSPTGSGINEQFF. For the CDR3, the DNA is TGTGCCAGCAGTCCGACAGGGTCGGGAATCAATGAGCAGTTCTTC.

The chain uses TRBV28 and TRBJ1-2; D call uncertain. The CDR3 has 14 amino acids. V dropped 6 bases and J dropped 0 bases, with 11 bases sitting between them. CDR1 and CDR2 (germline): MDHEN, SYDVKM. The CDR3 here is CASRMVSSNYGYTF. Here the CDR3 DNA reads TGTGCCAGCAGGATGGTCAGCTCTAACTATGGCTACACCTTC.

The V and J genes are TRBV11-2 and TRBJ2-1; D gene uncertain. Trimming removed 0 bases from V and 6 bases from J, with 15 bases in between. Germline CDR1 SGHAT, CDR2 FQNNGV. This CDR3 is 16 amino acids long. CDR3 DNA: TGTGCCAGCAGCTTAGATTGGAAACGCCCAGGCAATGAGCAGTTCTTC. Protein sequence: CASSLDWKRPGNEQFF.

The V gene is TRBV6-4, the J gene TRBJ2-7; possibly TRBD2 for D (5 bases). CDR1 and CDR2 from the germline V gene are MRHNA and SNTAGT. CDR3 length: 12 amino acids. The V gene lost 6 bases and the J gene lost 3 bases, with 9 bases spanning the gap. The CDR3 here is CASSPRGYEQYF. The DNA for the CDR3 is TGTGCCAGCAGCCCTCGGGGCTACGAGCAGTACTTC.

This clone was picked up one time. The chain couples TRBV29-1 to TRBJ2-1; D ambiguous. CDR3 length equals 14 residues. V was trimmed by 4 bases and J by 3 bases, leaving 13 bases between them. Per the germline V gene, CDR1 is SQVTM and CDR2 is ANQGSEA. The CDR3, as DNA: TGCAGCGTTGTCGCGGCCCCGTTCTACAATGAGCAGTTCTTC. The encoded protein is CSVVAAPFYNEQFF.

The chain joins TRBV7-8 to TRBJ2-7, with 8 nucleotides matching TRBD1. With 4 bases clipped from V and 7 bases from J, the junction kept 9 bases outside the gene matches. Germline V gives CDR1 SGHVS, CDR2 FQNEAQ. This CDR3 is built from 14 residues. CDR3 nucleotides: TGTGCCAGCAGCTGGACAGGGAGGACGACTGAGCAGTACTTC. Amino acids: CASSWTGRTTEQYF.

The chain has TRBV30 and TRBJ1-6; no clear D. Trimming left V 3 bases short and J 9 bases short, with 9 bases between. This CDR3 region has 12 residues. The germline V gene encodes CDR1 GTSNPN and CDR2 SVGIG (reference sequence). CDR3 DNA sequence: TGTGCCTGGAGGGATAAAGGTTCACCCCTCCACTTT. Its protein product is CAWRDKGSPLHF.